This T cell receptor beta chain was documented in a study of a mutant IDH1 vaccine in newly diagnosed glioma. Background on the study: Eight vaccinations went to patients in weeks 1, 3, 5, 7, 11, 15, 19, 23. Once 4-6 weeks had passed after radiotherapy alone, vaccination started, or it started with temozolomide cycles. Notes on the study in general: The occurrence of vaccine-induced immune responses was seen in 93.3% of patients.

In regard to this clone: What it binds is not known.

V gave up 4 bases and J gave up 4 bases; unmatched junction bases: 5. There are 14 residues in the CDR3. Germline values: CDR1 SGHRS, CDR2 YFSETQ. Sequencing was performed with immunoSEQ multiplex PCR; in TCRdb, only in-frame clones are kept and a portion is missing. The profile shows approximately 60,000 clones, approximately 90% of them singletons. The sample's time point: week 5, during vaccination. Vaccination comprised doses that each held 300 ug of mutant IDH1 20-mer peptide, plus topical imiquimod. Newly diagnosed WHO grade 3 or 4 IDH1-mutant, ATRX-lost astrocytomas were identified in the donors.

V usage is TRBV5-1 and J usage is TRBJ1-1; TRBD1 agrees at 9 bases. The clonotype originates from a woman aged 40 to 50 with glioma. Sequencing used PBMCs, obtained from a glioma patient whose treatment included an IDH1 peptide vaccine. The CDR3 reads CASSGGQGITEAFF. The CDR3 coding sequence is TGCGCCAGCAGCGGGGGACAGGGTATCACTGAAGCTTTCTTT.